This T cell receptor beta chain was captured by sequencing in a study of cytomegalovirus exposure and HLA in healthy donors. Study-wide findings and caveats: Most of the CMV-associated TCR beta chains (in a later analysis) appeared to be HLA-restricted.

Researchers ran the PCR with 60 Vbeta and 13 Jbeta primers. Libraries were prepared by immunoSEQ multiplex PCR; TCRdb keeps only in-frame clonotypes and omits some of them. The table records under 150,000 clones, around 84% of them present only once. As for this clone: What it binds is unknown.

The receptor was isolated from a man aged 50-60 years in good health and CMV-seronegative. Sequences were obtained from PBMCs.

Here the CDR3 reads CASNIVAGGHNEQFF. For the CDR3, the DNA is TGTGCCAGCAACATCGTAGCGGGGGGGCACAATGAGCAGTTCTTC. The chain links TRBV27 to TRBJ2-1; 11 bases fit TRBD2. J lost 5 bases, V lost 7 bases, and 7 bases had no gene match. CDR3 length: 15 residues. Germline V gives CDR1 MNHEY, CDR2 SMNVEV (reference sequence).